This TCR beta chain was sequenced in a study of blood T cell repertoires in COVID-19. Study-level information: In each case, the material was cDNA or gDNA derived from T cells, B-cell-depleted T cells, or PBMCs.

In the authors' methods: Estimation of nucleated cell counts relied on the amplification of reference gene primers. TCRdb's copy holds only in-frame clones and misses some; the assay was immunoSEQ multiplex PCR. That table is the source of V, J and clone size, and D and trimming were worked out from the DNA. Of 200,000 to 250,000 clones listed, 81% were seen once; the top ten hold about 9.8%. Enrollees, about 18 to 89 years old, lived in 24 US areas. Self-reported history from a screening survey and questionnaire set each donor's cohort. Looked up from germline, CDR1 is MNHEY and CDR2 is SVGAGI. J was trimmed by 4 bases and V by 5 bases; bases with no gene match: 10. The CDR3 extends over 15 amino acids.

The source of this sequence is a woman aged 45 to 65 with acute COVID-19. V and J are TRBV6-5 and TRBJ2-5; 7 bases match TRBD2. The source material was PBMCs or T cells enriched from blood (not recorded which). CDR3 nucleotides: TGTGCCAGCAGTATCGCGCGGGGGTCTTCAGAGACCCAGTACTTC. Amino acids: CASSIARGSSETQYF.